This T cell receptor (beta chain) comes out of a study of blood T cell repertoires in COVID-19. Germline values: CDR1 SGHTA, CDR2 FQGNSA. V trimming: 5 bases; J trimming: 1 base; junction bases outside the gene matches: 6. The CDR3 length is 15 residues. Some clones are missing from TCRdb's copy, which holds only in-frame ones; the method was immunoSEQ multiplex PCR. This sample yields 150,000 to 200,000 clones, of which roughly 80% are seen a single time; roughly 8% belongs to the top ten. This clone was seen only a few times. This sequence originates from a woman between 50 and 59 years old who had recovered from COVID-19. The specimen was PBMCs or T cells enriched from blood (not recorded which). This chain links TRBV7-2 with TRBJ2-3; 7 nucleotides align to TRBD2. The CDR3 reads CASSLLAFGTDTQYF. The CDR3 DNA is TGTGCCAGCAGCCTACTAGCGTTCGGCACAGATACGCAGTATTTT.